This paragraph reports one T cell receptor beta chain. Antigen: not known. The CDR3 totals 15 residues. Deletions cut 2 bases from V and 9 bases from J, with 18 bases between. Germline assignment: CDR1 SGHRS and CDR2 YFSETQ. This specimen comes from a study of T cells in Graves' hyperthyroidism and ophthalmopathy. Cells are PBMCs isolated from roughly 9.3 ml of fresh blood. TCR beta CDR3 regions were amplified from RNA. First-round RT-PCR with HTBI primers amplified the TCR CDR3 region. Each CDR3 protein is one row after TCRdb ran MiXCR on the multiplex PCR reads. The table lists more than 300,000 distinct CDR3 sequences, approximately 13% of them singletons. Notes on the study in general: The model forecast ophthalmopathy, anticipating it by a median approximately 6.2 months before onset.

The chain is built from TRBV5-1 and TRBJ2-1; perhaps TRBD2 as D (6 bases). The sequence derives from a woman aged 18-29 years with Graves' hyperthyroidism. Source material: blood. The CDR3 bases are TGCGCCAGCAGCTTCGCCAGAACGGAGGGCCCTGAGCAGTTCTTC. Translation gives CASSFARTEGPEQFF.